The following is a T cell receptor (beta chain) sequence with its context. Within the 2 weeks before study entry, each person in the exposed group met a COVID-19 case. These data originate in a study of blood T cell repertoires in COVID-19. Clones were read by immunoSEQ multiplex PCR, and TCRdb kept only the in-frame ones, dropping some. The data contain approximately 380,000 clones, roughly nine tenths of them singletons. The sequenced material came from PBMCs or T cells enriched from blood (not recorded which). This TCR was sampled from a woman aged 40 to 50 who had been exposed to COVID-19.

CDR3 protein: CSGNRDRGGEQFF. CDR3 in DNA: TGCAGCGGGAACCGGGACAGGGGGGGAGAGCAGTTCTTC. The rearrangement joins TRBV29-1 to TRBJ2-1; 11 nucleotides match TRBD1. With 7 bases clipped from V and 10 bases from J, the junction kept 9 bases outside the gene matches. CDR1 SQVTM and CDR2 ANQGSEA come from the germline V gene. This CDR3 is built from 13 residues.